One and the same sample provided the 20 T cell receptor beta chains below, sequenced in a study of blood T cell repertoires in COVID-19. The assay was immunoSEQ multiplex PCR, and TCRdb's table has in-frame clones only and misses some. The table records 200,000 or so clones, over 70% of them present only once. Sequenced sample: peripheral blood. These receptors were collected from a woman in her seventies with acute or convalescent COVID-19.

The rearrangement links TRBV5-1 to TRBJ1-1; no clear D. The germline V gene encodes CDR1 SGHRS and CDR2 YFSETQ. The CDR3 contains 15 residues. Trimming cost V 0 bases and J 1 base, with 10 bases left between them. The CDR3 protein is CASSLEPGTNTEAFF. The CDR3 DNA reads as TGCGCCAGCAGCTTGGAACCGGGTACGAACACTGAAGCTTTCTTT.

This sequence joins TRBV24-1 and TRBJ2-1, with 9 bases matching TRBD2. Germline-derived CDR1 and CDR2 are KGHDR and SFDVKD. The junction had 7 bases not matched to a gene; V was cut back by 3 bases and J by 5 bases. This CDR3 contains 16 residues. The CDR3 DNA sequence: TGTGCCACCAGTGATAACCAGCGGGAGGTCGACAATGAGCAGTTCTTC. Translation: CATSDNQREVDNEQFF.

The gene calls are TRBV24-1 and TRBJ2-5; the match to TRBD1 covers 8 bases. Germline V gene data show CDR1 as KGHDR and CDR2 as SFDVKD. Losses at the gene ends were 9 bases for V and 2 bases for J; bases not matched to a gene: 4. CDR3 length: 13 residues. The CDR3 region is CATDRGPQETQYF. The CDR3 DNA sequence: TGTGCCACCGACAGGGGTCCACAAGAGACCCAGTACTTC.

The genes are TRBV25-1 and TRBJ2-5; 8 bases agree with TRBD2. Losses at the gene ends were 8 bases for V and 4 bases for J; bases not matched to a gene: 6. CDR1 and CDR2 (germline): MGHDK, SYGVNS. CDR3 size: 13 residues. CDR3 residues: CASQTGGRETQYF. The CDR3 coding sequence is TGTGCCAGCCAGACGGGGGGGAGAGAGACCCAGTACTTC.

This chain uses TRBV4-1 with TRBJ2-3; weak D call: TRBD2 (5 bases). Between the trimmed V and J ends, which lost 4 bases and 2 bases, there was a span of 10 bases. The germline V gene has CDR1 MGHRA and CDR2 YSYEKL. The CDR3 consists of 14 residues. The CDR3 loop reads CASSPPGLTDTQYF. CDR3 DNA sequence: TGCGCCAGCAGCCCCCCTGGACTCACAGATACGCAGTATTTT.

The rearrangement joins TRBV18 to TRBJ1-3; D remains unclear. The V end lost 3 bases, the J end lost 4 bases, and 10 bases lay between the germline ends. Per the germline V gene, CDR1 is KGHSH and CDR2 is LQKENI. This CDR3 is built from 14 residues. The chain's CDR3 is CASSPDLGGNTIYF. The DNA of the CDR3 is TGTGCCAGCTCACCGGACTTAGGGGGAAACACCATATATTTT.

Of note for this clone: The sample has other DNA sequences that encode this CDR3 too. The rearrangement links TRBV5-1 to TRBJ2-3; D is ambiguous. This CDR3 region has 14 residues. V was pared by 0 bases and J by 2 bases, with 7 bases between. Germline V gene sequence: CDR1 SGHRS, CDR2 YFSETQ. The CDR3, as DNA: TGCGCCAGCAGCTTGGGGCAGAACACAGATACGCAGTATTTT. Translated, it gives CASSLGQNTDTQYF.

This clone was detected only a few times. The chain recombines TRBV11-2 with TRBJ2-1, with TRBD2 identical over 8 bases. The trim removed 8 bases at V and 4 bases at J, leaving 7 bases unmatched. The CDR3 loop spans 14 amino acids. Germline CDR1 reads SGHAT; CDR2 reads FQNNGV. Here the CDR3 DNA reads TGTGCCAGCCGCCCCGGGAGGGTTTACAATGAGCAGTTCTTC. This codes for CASRPGRVYNEQFF.

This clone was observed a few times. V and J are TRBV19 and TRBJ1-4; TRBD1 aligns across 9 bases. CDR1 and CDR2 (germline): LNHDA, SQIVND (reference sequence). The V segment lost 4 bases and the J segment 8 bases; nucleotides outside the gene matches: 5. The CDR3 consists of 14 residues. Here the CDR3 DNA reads TGTGCCAGTAGTACGACAGGGGGACAAGAAAAACTGTTTTTT. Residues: CASSTTGGQEKLFF.

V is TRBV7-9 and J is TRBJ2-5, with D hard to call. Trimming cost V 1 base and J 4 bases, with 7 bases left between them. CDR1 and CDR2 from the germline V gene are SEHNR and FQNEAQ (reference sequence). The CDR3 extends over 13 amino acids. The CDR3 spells CASSLDTAETQYF. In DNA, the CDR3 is TGTGCCAGCAGCTTAGATACAGCAGAGACCCAGTACTTC.

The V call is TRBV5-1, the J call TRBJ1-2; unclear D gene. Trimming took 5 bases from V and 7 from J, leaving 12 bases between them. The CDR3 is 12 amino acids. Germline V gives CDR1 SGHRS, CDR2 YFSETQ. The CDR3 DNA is TGCGCCAGCAGACCCCAGGAAGGTGGCTACACCTTC. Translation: CASRPQEGGYTF.

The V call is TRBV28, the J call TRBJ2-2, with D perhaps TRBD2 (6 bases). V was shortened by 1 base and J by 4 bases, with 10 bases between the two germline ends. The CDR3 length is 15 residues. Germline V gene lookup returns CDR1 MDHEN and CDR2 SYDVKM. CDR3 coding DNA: TGTGCCAGCAGTTTATCCTGGAGGGCCACCGGGGAGCTGTTTTTT. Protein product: CASSLSWRATGELFF.

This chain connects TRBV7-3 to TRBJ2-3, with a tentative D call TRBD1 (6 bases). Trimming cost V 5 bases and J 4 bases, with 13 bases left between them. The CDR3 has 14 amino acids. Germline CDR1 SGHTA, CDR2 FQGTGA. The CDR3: CASSRTGPSDTQYF. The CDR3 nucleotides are TGTGCCAGCAGCCGCACAGGGCCCTCAGATACGCAGTATTTT.

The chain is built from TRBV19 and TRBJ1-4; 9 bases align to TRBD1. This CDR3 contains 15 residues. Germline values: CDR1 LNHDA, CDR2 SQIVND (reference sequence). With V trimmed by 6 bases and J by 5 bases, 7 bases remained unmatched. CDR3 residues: CASSRIGTGNEKLFF. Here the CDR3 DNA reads TGTGCCAGTAGCCGAATCGGGACAGGGAATGAAAAACTGTTTTTT.

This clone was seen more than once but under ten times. CDR3 sequence (DNA): TGTGCCAGCTCACCAAGTAGCGGGAGTGGCAATGAGCAGTTCTTC. This gives the protein CASSPSSGSGNEQFF. V gene TRBV18 combines with J gene TRBJ2-1; 9 nucleotides agree with TRBD2. The V and J ends lost 2 bases and 6 bases, in that order; junction bases with no gene match: 5. The CDR3 has 15 amino acids. Germline lookup yields CDR1 KGHSH and CDR2 LQKENI.

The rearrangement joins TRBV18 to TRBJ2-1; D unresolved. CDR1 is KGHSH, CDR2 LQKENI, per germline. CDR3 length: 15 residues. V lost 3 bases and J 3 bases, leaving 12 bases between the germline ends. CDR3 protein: CASSPSFSVYNEQFF. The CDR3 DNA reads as TGTGCCAGCTCACCCTCCTTCAGTGTCTACAATGAGCAGTTCTTC.

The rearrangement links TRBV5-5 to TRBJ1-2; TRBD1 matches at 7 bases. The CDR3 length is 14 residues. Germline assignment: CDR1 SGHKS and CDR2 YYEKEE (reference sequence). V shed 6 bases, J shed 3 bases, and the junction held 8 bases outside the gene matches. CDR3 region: CASNTPDRDYGYTF. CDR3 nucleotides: TGTGCCAGCAACACACCAGACAGGGACTATGGCTACACCTTC.

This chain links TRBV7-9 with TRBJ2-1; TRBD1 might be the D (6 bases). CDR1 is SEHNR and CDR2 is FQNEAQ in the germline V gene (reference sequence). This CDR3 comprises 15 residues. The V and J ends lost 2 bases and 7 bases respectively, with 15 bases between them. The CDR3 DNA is TGTGCCAGCAGCTTATTTCAGGGGCCCCTAAATGAGCAGTTCTTC. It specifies CASSLFQGPLNEQFF. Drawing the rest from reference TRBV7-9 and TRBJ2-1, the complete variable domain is DTGVSQNPRHKITKRGQNVTFRCDPISEHNRLYWYRQTLGQGPEFLTYFQNEAQLEKSRLLSDRFSAERPKGSFSTLEIQRTEQGDSAMYLCASSLFQGPLNEQFFGPGTRLTVL.

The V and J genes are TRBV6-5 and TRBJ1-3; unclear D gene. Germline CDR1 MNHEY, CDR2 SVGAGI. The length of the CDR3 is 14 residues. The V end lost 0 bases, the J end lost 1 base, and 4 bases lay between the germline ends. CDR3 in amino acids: CASSYSTSGNTIYF. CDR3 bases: TGTGCCAGCAGTTACTCGACTTCTGGAAACACCATATATTTT.

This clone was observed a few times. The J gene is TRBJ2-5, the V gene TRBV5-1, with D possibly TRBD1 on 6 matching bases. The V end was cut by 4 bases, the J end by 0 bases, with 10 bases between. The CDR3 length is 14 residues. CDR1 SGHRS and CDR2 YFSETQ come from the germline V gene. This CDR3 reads CASSTGQYQETQYF. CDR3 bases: TGCGCCAGCAGCACCGGACAGTACCAAGAGACCCAGTACTTC.